Shown below are 32 T cell receptor beta chains from a single sample sequenced in a study of OX40 agonist ivuxolimab in advanced cancers. Libraries were prepared by immunoSEQ multiplex PCR; TCRdb keeps only in-frame clonotypes and omits some of them. The data show approximately 99,000 clones, 95% to 96% seen once. This specimen consisted of CD4+ or CD8+ T cells sorted from blood, obtained in a trial of the OX40 agonist ivuxolimab. These receptors came from an adult with an advanced solid tumor such as melanoma, head and neck, liver or kidney cancer.

The gene calls are TRBV5-4 and TRBJ2-5, with D possibly matching TRBD2 (6 bases). CDR1 SGHNT and CDR2 YYREEE come from the germline V gene (reference sequence). Trimming shortened V by 7 bases and J by 4 bases, and 17 bases separated the two germline ends. The CDR3 has 14 residues. The chain's CDR3 is CASYSEGVGETQYF. CDR3 bases: TGTGCCAGCTACTCGGAGGGAGTCGGAGAGACCCAGTACTTC.

This sequence joins TRBV5-1 and TRBJ2-7; 8 bases map to TRBD1. This CDR3 contains 15 residues. V trimming: 4 bases; J trimming: 2 bases; junction bases outside the gene matches: 8. CDR1 is SGHRS, CDR2 YFSETQ, per germline. Here the CDR3 reads CASSPTDREAYEQYF. The DNA for the CDR3 is TGCGCCAGCAGCCCCACGGACAGGGAGGCCTACGAGCAGTACTTC.

The V and J genes are TRBV6-5 and TRBJ2-7; 10 nucleotides match TRBD2. Germline loops: CDR1 MNHEY, CDR2 SVGAGI. Trimming took 5 bases from V and 3 from J; bases not matched to a gene: 4. CDR3 length: 14 residues. Here the CDR3 reads CASSSGGDFYEQYF. The CDR3 coding sequence is TGTGCCAGCAGTAGCGGGGGGGATTTCTACGAGCAGTACTTC.

This chain links TRBV7-3 with TRBJ2-2; D is perhaps TRBD1 (5 bases). Trimming shortened V by 2 bases and J by 4 bases, and 8 bases separated the two germline ends. The CDR3 spans 14 residues. Looked up from germline, CDR1 is SGHTA and CDR2 is FQGTGA. The chain's CDR3 is CASSLGAATGELFF. The CDR3 DNA reads as TGTGCCAGCAGCTTAGGGGCCGCCACCGGGGAGCTGTTTTTT. Filled out from reference TRBV7-3 and TRBJ2-2, the complete variable domain reads GAGVSQTPSNKVTEKGKYVELRCDPISGHTALYWYRQSLGQGPEFLIYFQGTGAADDSGLPNDRFFAVRPEGSVSTLKIQRTERGDSAVYLCASSLGAATGELFFGEGSRLTVL.

CDR3 nucleotides: TGTGCCAGCAGCTTCTCGGACAGGGGGGTGTCAGGCTACACCTTC. The encoded protein is CASSFSDRGVSGYTF. This chain links TRBV5-6 with TRBJ1-2, with 10 bases matching TRBD1. CDR3 length: 15 amino acids. Germline V gives CDR1 SGHDT, CDR2 YYEEEE. The trim removed 2 bases at V and 8 bases at J, leaving 9 bases unmatched.

V and J are TRBV28 and TRBJ1-2, with 9 bases fitting TRBD1. CDR3 length: 14 amino acids. Germline V gene lookup returns CDR1 MDHEN and CDR2 SYDVKM. Losses at the gene ends were 3 bases for V and 3 bases for J; bases not matched to a gene: 2. The CDR3, as DNA: TGTGCCAGCAGTTTCGGGACAGGGTACTATGGCTACACCTTC. Its translation: CASSFGTGYYGYTF.

Here the CDR3 reads CASSLGPGGRSNTGELFF. The CDR3 region has the DNA TGTGCCAGCAGCTTAGGTCCGGGAGGGAGATCGAACACCGGGGAGCTGTTTTTT. The rearrangement links TRBV7-6 to TRBJ2-2; 8 positions agree with TRBD2. The CDR3 is 18 amino acids. The V segment lost 1 base and the J segment 0 bases; nucleotides outside the gene matches: 7. Looked up from germline, CDR1 is SGHVS and CDR2 is FNYEAQ.

Turning to this clone: Distinct nucleotide sequences in the sample also encode this CDR3. The chain uses TRBV19 and TRBJ1-1; TRBD1 is a possible D gene (5 bases). The ends were cut back, 8 bases at V and 0 bases at J, with 10 bases in the middle. In germline, CDR1 is LNHDA, CDR2 SQIVND (reference sequence). The CDR3 sequence is 13 residues long. DNA for the CDR3: TGTGCCAGTTCAGGGACCGTGAACACTGAAGCTTTCTTT. Residues: CASSGTVNTEAFF. The full variable domain, with the rest looked up from reference TRBV19 and TRBJ1-1, is DGGITQSPKYLFRKEGQNVTLSCEQNLNHDAMYWYRQDPGQGLRLIYYSQIVNDFQKGDIAEGYSVSREKKESFPLTVTSAQKNPTAFYLCASSGTVNTEAFFGQGTRLTVV.

The V and J genes are TRBV28 and TRBJ1-1; tentatively, D is TRBD1 (6 bases). The CDR3 runs to 17 residues. CDR1 is MDHEN, CDR2 SYDVKM, per germline. V gave up 6 bases and J gave up 4 bases, with 24 bases separating them. In DNA, the CDR3 is TGTGCCAGCAGCTTCCCTGCCCGGGACACTGAGGTCACTGAAGCTTTCTTT. It codes for CASSFPARDTEVTEAFF.

The chain couples TRBV2 to TRBJ2-1, with a possible D match to TRBD2 (5 bases). Between the trimmed V and J ends, which lost 2 bases and 9 bases, there was a span of 17 bases. Germline assignment: CDR1 SNHLY and CDR2 FYNNEI. The CDR3 loop spans 15 amino acids. The CDR3 sequence: CASSERVLEVGEQFF. The CDR3 bases are TGTGCCAGCAGTGAAAGGGTGCTGGAGGTAGGTGAGCAGTTCTTC.

This clone was seen only a few times. This sequence joins TRBV7-9 and TRBJ2-7, with 8 bases that match TRBD2. This CDR3 has 17 residues. Germline CDR1 SEHNR, CDR2 FQNEAQ (reference sequence). Trimming at V came to 5 bases and at J to 0 bases, leaving 12 bases not matched to a gene. CDR3 sequence reads: CASSPLGAGGNSYEQYF. CDR3 bases: TGTGCCAGCAGCCCATTAGGGGCGGGAGGTAACTCCTACGAGCAGTACTTC. Full variable domain (rest looked up from reference TRBV7-9 and TRBJ2-7): DTGVSQNPRHKITKRGQNVTFRCDPISEHNRLYWYRQTLGQGPEFLTYFQNEAQLEKSRLLSDRFSAERPKGSFSTLEIQRTEQGDSAMYLCASSPLGAGGNSYEQYFGPGTRLTVT.

The chain combines TRBV10-2 with TRBJ1-1; D is uncertain. V lost 3 bases and J 1 base, leaving 6 bases between the germline ends. The CDR3 runs to 13 residues. Germline values: CDR1 WSHSY, CDR2 SAAADI. CDR3 amino acids: CASSDQRNTEAFF. CDR3 bases: TGCGCCAGCAGTGATCAGAGGAACACTGAAGCTTTCTTT.

The chain combines TRBV6-6 with TRBJ2-1; D ambiguous. V lost 0 bases and J 0 bases, leaving 6 bases between the germline ends. The length of the CDR3 is 15 residues. Germline CDR1 MNHNY, CDR2 SVGAGI (reference sequence). The CDR3 DNA is TGTGCCAGCAGTTACTCAGAGAGCTCCTACAATGAGCAGTTCTTC. Translated: CASSYSESSYNEQFF.

The chain joins TRBV28 to TRBJ1-5; no firm D call. CDR3 size: 13 residues. Between the trimmed V and J ends, which lost 3 bases and 6 bases, there was a span of 9 bases. The germline V gene has CDR1 MDHEN and CDR2 SYDVKM. This CDR3 reads CASSLREGQPQHF. CDR3 sequence (DNA): TGTGCCAGCAGTTTGAGAGAGGGTCAGCCCCAGCATTTT.

The genes are TRBV4-3 and TRBJ2-7; 11 bases are a match to TRBD1. CDR3 size: 13 residues. The germline CDR1 and CDR2 sequences are LGHNA and YSLEER. V shed 3 bases and J 7 bases; nucleotides not matched to a gene: 2. CDR3 sequence: CASSQDRGREQYF. Written as DNA, the CDR3 is TGCGCCAGCAGCCAGGACAGGGGGCGAGAGCAGTACTTC.

Details on this clone: Other DNA sequences in the sample encode the same CDR3. The chain uses TRBV4-3 and TRBJ1-2, with D hard to call. Per the germline V gene, CDR1 is LGHNA and CDR2 is YSLEER. Trimming took off 1 base at V and 8 bases at J, with 14 bases between the two ends. This CDR3 spans 14 amino acids. The CDR3 region has the DNA TGCGCCAGCAGCCAAGGCAGGACCTACAGAGGCTACACCTTC. Amino acid sequence: CASSQGRTYRGYTF.

The chain recombines TRBV7-6 with TRBJ2-1, with TRBD2 identical over 13 bases. Losses at the gene ends were 2 bases for V and 7 bases for J; bases not matched to a gene: 5. The CDR3 covers 16 residues. Germline CDR1 is SGHVS and CDR2 is FNYEAQ. This chain's CDR3 is CASSLTGTSGENEQFF. For the CDR3, the DNA is TGTGCCAGCAGCTTAACGGGGACTAGCGGGGAGAATGAGCAGTTCTTC.

In nucleotides, the CDR3 is TGTGCCAGCAGCTCGTTCGACAGGGGGCAGGATGGCTACACCTTC. It specifies CASSSFDRGQDGYTF. The chain has TRBV7-8 and TRBJ1-2; 10 positions agree with TRBD1. Germline CDR1 and CDR2: SGHVS and FQNEAQ. V was pared by 4 bases and J by 6 bases, with 8 bases of the junction left unmatched. CDR3 length: 15 amino acids.

V and J are TRBV7-2 and TRBJ2-5, with D unclear. The better agreement between TRBJ2-7 and the DNA end casts doubt on the J call. This CDR3 is built from 12 residues. Per the germline V gene, CDR1 is SGHTA and CDR2 is FQGNSA. For the CDR3, the DNA is TGTGCCAGCAGCTTAGTAGGGTACGAGCAGTACTTC. Encoded protein: CASSLVGYEQYF.

The J gene is TRBJ2-1, the V gene TRBV6-1, with a possible D match to TRBD2 (6 bases). CDR1 and CDR2 from the germline V gene are MNHNS and SASEGT. The V end was cut by 4 bases, the J end by 10 bases, with 11 bases between. The CDR3 totals 12 residues. In DNA form, the CDR3 reads TGTGCCAGCAGTGGGGGCCGGGGGGAGCAGTTCTTC. Translated: CASSGGRGEQFF.

The CDR3 DNA follows: TGTGCCAGCAGCCCAGCGGGGGCCCACGAGCAGTACTTC. It is translated as CASSPAGAHEQYF. This chain joins TRBV7-9 and TRBJ2-7; 8 nucleotides align to TRBD2. Germline loops: CDR1 SEHNR, CDR2 FQNEAQ (reference sequence). CDR3 length: 13 residues. V gave up 5 bases and J gave up 5 bases; unmatched junction bases: 5.

Here the CDR3 DNA reads TGTGCCAGCAGTTACCTCGGGGACACTCCACAAGAGACCCAGTACTTC. Translated, it gives CASSYLGDTPQETQYF. V gene TRBV6-5 combines with J gene TRBJ2-5, with D possibly matching TRBD1 (6 bases). The CDR3 extends over 16 amino acids. Between the trimmed V and J ends, which lost 2 bases and 2 bases, there was a span of 15 bases. The germline CDR1 and CDR2 sequences are MNHEY and SVGAGI.

The chain recombines TRBV18 with TRBJ1-6; D gene uncertain. V lost 0 bases, J lost 7 bases, and 4 bases lay in between. The CDR3 is 13 amino acids. Per the germline V gene, CDR1 is KGHSH and CDR2 is LQKENI. CDR3 sequence: CASSPPSNSPLHF. The CDR3, as DNA: TGTGCCAGCTCACCACCTAGCAATTCACCCCTCCACTTT. Filled out from reference TRBV18 and TRBJ1-6, the complete variable domain reads NAGVMQNPRHLVRRRGQEARLRCSPMKGHSHVYWYRQLPEEGLKFMVYLQKENIIDESGMPKERFSAEFPKEGPSILRIQQVVRGDSAAYFCASSPPSNSPLHFGNGTRLTVT.

The rearrangement uses TRBV6-5 and TRBJ1-2; D gene unclear. This CDR3 contains 13 residues. The V gene lost 0 bases and the J gene lost 7 bases, with 9 bases spanning the gap. From germline, CDR1 is MNHEY and CDR2 SVGAGI. CDR3 amino acids: CASSYSSVSGYTF. Written as DNA, the CDR3 is TGTGCCAGCAGTTACTCGAGCGTCAGTGGCTACACCTTC.

This sequence joins TRBV6-5 and TRBJ2-2, with a tentative D call TRBD2 (5 bases). Per germline, CDR1 MNHEY and CDR2 SVGAGI. V was shortened by 4 bases and J by 8 bases, with 14 bases between the two germline ends. The CDR3 extends over 14 amino acids. The CDR3 sequence: CASSSELEVGELFF. CDR3 sequence (DNA): TGTGCCAGCAGTTCAGAACTGGAGGTGGGGGAGCTGTTTTTT.

The CDR3 region is CASSVRTSETTDTQYF. The CDR3 nucleotides read TGTGCCAGCAGCGTACGGACTAGCGAAACCACAGATACGCAGTATTTT. The genes are TRBV11-3 and TRBJ2-3, with 9 bases identical to TRBD2. Trimming at V came to 5 bases and at J to 2 bases, leaving 8 bases not matched to a gene. CDR3 size: 16 residues. Looked up from germline, CDR1 is SGHNT and CDR2 is YENEEA. The complete variable domain, with remaining parts taken from reference TRBV11-3 and TRBJ2-3, reads EAGVVQSPRYKIIEKKQPVAFWCNPISGHNTLYWYLQNLGQGPELLIRYENEEAVDDSQLPKDRFSAERLKGVDSTLKIQPAELGDSAVYLCASSVRTSETTDTQYFGPGTRLTVL.

This chain uses TRBV9 with TRBJ2-7, with TRBD2 as a possible D gene (5 bases). Looked up from germline, CDR1 is SGDLS and CDR2 is YYNGEE. Trimming removed 3 bases at V and 0 bases at J, with 13 bases between. The CDR3 loop spans 15 amino acids. CDR3 in DNA: TGTGCCAGCAGCGGAGTAGGAGGAAGCTCCTACGAGCAGTACTTC. Residues: CASSGVGGSSYEQYF.

This clone appeared once. This chain connects TRBV5-4 to TRBJ2-2; the D is unclear. V lost 1 base and J 3 bases, leaving 16 bases between the germline ends. This CDR3 spans 17 amino acids. Germline lookup yields CDR1 SGHNT and CDR2 YYREEE (reference sequence). The DNA for the CDR3 is TGTGCCAGCAGCTTGAATTTTCTGACACACTACACCGGGGAGCTGTTTTTT. It encodes CASSLNFLTHYTGELFF.

The rearrangement joins TRBV6-5 to TRBJ2-7, with D uncertain. Germline V gene data show CDR1 as MNHEY and CDR2 as SVGAGI. V lost 2 bases and J lost 5, with 4 bases in between. The CDR3 loop spans 11 amino acids. CDR3 in amino acids: CASSYQDEQYF. The DNA of the CDR3 is TGTGCCAGCAGTTACCAGGACGAGCAGTACTTC.

In this sample, this clone turned up once. The rearrangement uses TRBV19 and TRBJ2-2; a possible D gene is TRBD1 (5 bases). V was pared by 4 bases and J by 0 bases, with 18 bases between. The CDR3 loop spans 18 amino acids. The germline V gene encodes CDR1 LNHDA and CDR2 SQIVND (reference sequence). The CDR3: CASSTGELTDSNTGELFF. The CDR3 DNA reads TGTGCCAGTAGTACCGGAGAGCTGACAGACTCGAACACCGGGGAGCTGTTTTTT. The entire variable domain, with the rest obtained from reference TRBV19 and TRBJ2-2, is as follows: DGGITQSPKYLFRKEGQNVTLSCEQNLNHDAMYWYRQDPGQGLRLIYYSQIVNDFQKGDIAEGYSVSREKKESFPLTVTSAQKNPTAFYLCASSTGELTDSNTGELFFGEGSRLTVL.

The chain joins TRBV4-3 to TRBJ2-6; possibly TRBD2 for D (5 bases). V lost 0 bases and J lost 2, with 14 bases in between. There are 18 residues in the CDR3. The germline V gene encodes CDR1 LGHNA and CDR2 YSLEER. The CDR3 sequence is CASSQDWALEAGANVLTF. CDR3 DNA sequence: TGCGCCAGCAGCCAAGATTGGGCGTTGGAGGCTGGGGCCAACGTCCTGACTTTC.

The chain links TRBV5-6 to TRBJ2-7, with D maybe TRBD1 (6 bases). This CDR3 contains 16 residues. V was trimmed by 2 bases and J by 0 bases, leaving 15 bases between them. CDR1 and CDR2 (germline): SGHDT, YYEEEE. CDR3 nucleotide sequence: TGTGCCAGCAGCTTTGAGGGGTGGACAGCCTCCTACGAGCAGTACTTC. It is translated as CASSFEGWTASYEQYF.